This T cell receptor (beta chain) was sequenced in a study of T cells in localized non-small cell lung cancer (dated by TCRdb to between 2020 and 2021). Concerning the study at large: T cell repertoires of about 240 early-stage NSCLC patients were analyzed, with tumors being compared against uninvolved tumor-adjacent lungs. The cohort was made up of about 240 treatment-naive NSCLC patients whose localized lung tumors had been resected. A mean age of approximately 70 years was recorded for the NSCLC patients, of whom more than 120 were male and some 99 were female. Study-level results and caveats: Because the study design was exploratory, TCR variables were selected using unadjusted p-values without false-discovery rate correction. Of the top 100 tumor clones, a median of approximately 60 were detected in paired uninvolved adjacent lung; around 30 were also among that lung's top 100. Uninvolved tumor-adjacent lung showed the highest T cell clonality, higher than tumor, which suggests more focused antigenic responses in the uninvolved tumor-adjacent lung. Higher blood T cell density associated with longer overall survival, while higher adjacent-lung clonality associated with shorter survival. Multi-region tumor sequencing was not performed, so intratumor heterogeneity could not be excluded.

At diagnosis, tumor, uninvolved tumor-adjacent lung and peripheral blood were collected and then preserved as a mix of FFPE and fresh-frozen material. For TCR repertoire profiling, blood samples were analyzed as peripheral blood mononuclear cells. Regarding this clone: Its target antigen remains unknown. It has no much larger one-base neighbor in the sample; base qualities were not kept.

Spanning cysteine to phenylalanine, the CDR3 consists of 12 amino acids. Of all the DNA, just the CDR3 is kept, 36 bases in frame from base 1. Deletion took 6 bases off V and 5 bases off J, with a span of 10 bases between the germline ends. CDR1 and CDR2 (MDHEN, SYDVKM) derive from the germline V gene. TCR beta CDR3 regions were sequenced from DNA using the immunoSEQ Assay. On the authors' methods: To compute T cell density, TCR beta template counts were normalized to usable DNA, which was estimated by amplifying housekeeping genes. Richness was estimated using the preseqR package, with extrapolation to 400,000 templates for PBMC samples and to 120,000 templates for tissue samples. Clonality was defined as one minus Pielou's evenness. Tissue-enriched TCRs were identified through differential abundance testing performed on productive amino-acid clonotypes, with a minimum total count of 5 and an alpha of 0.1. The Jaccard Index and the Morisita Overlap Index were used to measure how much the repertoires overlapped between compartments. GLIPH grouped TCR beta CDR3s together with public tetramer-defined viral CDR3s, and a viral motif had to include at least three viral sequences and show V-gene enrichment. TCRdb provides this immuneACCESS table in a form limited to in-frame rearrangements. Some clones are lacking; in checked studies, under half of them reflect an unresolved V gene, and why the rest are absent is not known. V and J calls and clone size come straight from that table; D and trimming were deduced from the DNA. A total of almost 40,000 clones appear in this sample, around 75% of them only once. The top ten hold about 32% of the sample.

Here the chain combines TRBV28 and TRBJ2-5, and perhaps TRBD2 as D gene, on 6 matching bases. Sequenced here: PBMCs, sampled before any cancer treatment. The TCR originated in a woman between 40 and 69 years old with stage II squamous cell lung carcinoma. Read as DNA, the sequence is TGTGCCAGCAGCGCTAGCGTTGAGACCCAGTACTTC. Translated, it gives CASSASVETQYF.